The subject of this entry is one TCR beta chain. As yet, its antigen is unknown. These data belong to a study of T cell responses to AZD1222 COVID-19 vaccine. About the study: Pooled in the analysis were second doses at about 4 or about 12 weeks.

TCRdb's table, derived via immunoSEQ multiplex PCR, lists solely in-frame clones and lacks some. Of approximately 150,000 clones in the sample, just over 90% were seen once. V trimming: 2 bases; J trimming: 4 bases; junction bases outside the gene matches: 2. Per germline, CDR1 MNHNS and CDR2 SASEGT. CDR3 length: 14 residues. Study results and limitations: Donors were mostly white British, more females; clonal diversity possibly underestimated. Epitopes outside B.1.351 and B.1.1.7 mutated regions reportedly drew nearly half of spike TCRs. With two AZD1222 doses given, Spike-specific TCR breadth and depth both rose.

This sequence originates from an adult in good health. This sequence joins TRBV6-1 and TRBJ1-1, with TRBD1 matching over 9 bases. Specimen: peripheral blood, collected on day 0 of AZD1222 vaccination. The CDR3, as DNA: TGTGCCAGCAGTGAAACAGGGGGCTTCACTGAAGCTTTCTTT. This gives the protein CASSETGGFTEAFF.